These T cell receptor beta chains were read from a single sample in a study of shared clonotypes between healthy human individuals. Produced via immunoSEQ multiplex PCR; TCRdb's table is partial and in-frame only. The sample has around 940,000 clones; about three quarters are singletons. Sequences were obtained from memory CD4+ T cells sorted from blood. These receptors were collected from a man in his late teens or twenties in good health. The CDR3 runs from the conserved cysteine through the conserved F or W. D genes are given only for firm matches. A row's size may be missing; if present it is once, few, many or a size class.

V	J	size	D	CDR3	DNA
TRBV7-2	TRBJ1-6	NA	TRBD1	CASSLVGQSSYNSPLHF	TGTGCCAGCAGCTTGGTGGGACAGAGCTCCTATAATTCACCCCTCCACTTT
TRBV5-1	TRBJ1-6	NA	TRBD1	CASSGAGTANSPLHF	TGCGCCAGCAGCGGAGCCGGGACAGCTAATTCACCCCTCCACTTT
TRBV2	TRBJ2-7	NA	TRBD1	CASKTGGGRSGTYEQYF	TGTGCCAGCAAGACAGGGGGAGGAAGAAGCGGGACCTACGAGCAGTACTTC
TRBV9	TRBJ2-1	NA	TRBD2	CASSVGLAGGGEQFF	TGTGCCAGCAGCGTGGGCCTAGCGGGAGGGGGTGAGCAGTTCTTC
TRBV11-2	TRBJ2-7	NA	NA	CASSFGGNEQYF	TGTGCCAGCAGCTTCGGCGGAAACGAGCAGTACTTC
TRBV6-1	TRBJ1-6	NA	NA	CATLTGSSYNSPLHF	TGTGCCACTCTAACAGGGAGCTCCTATAATTCACCCCTCCACTTT
TRBV11-2	TRBJ1-1	NA	NA	CASSPQRVTEAFF	TGTGCCAGCAGCCCGCAGCGGGTAACTGAAGCTTTCTTT
TRBV6-5	TRBJ2-7	NA	TRBD1	CASSYQNRGPDEQYF	TGTGCCAGCAGTTATCAAAACAGGGGGCCAGACGAGCAGTACTTC
TRBV5-5	TRBJ1-2	NA	NA	CASSWGPQGGYTF	TGTGCCAGCAGCTGGGGCCCACAGGGTGGCTACACCTTC
TRBV25-1	TRBJ1-1	few	NA	CASSDHRVNTEAFF	TGTGCCAGCAGTGATCACAGAGTGAACACTGAAGCTTTCTTT
TRBV7-2	TRBJ2-1	NA	TRBD2	CASTVGASGSYEQFF	TGTGCCAGCACCGTCGGGGCTAGCGGGAGTTATGAGCAGTTCTTC
TRBV25-1	TRBJ1-2	NA	TRBD1	CASSGDRGDYGYTF	TGTGCCAGCAGTGGGGACAGGGGGGACTATGGCTACACCTTC
TRBV5-1	TRBJ2-2	NA	NA	CASSLNPNANTGELFF	TGCGCCAGCAGCTTGAATCCGAACGCGAACACCGGGGAGCTGTTTTTT
TRBV5-1	TRBJ1-2	few	TRBD1	CASSTSGTGDGYTF	TGCGCCAGCAGCACCTCCGGGACAGGGGATGGCTACACCTTC
TRBV7-9	TRBJ1-4	once	TRBD1	CASSSGTGSSTNEKLFF	TGTGCCAGCAGCTCCGGGACAGGATCCTCAACTAATGAAAAACTGTTTTTT
TRBV6-5	TRBJ1-2	NA	NA	CASSYTGKVGYTF	TGTGCCAGCAGTTACACAGGGAAAGTTGGCTACACCTTC
TRBV11-2	TRBJ2-3	NA	NA	CASSPGLNTDTQYF	TGTGCCAGCAGCCCGGGACTTAACACAGATACGCAGTATTTT
TRBV11-2	TRBJ1-2	NA	NA	CASSLAFSTNYTF	TGTGCCAGCAGCTTAGCTTTCTCGACAAACTACACCTTC
TRBV6-6	TRBJ1-6	NA	TRBD1	CASRDRGGNSPLHF	TGTGCCAGCAGAGACAGGGGGGGTAATTCACCCCTCCACTTT
TRBV19	TRBJ2-5	NA	NA	CASSITSPGETQYF	TGTGCCAGTTCGATTACCTCCCCAGGGGAGACCCAGTACTTC
TRBV10-3	TRBJ2-3	NA	NA	CAISGVAAGTDTQYF	TGTGCCATCAGTGGGGTCGCCGCTGGAACAGATACGCAGTATTTT
TRBV15	TRBJ1-5	NA	TRBD1	CATSRSRDRGDSNQPQHF	TGTGCCACCAGCAGATCCCGGGACAGGGGAGATAGCAATCAGCCCCAGCATTTT
TRBV5-1	TRBJ2-1	NA	TRBD1	CASAKQGDPYNEQFF	TGCGCCAGCGCCAAACAGGGGGACCCCTACAATGAGCAGTTCTTC
TRBV5-1	TRBJ1-2	NA	NA	CASSLGLGFYGYTF	TGCGCCAGCAGCTTGGGGTTAGGATTCTATGGCTACACCTTC
TRBV6-6	TRBJ1-6	NA	TRBD1	CAGSRDRADNSPLHF	TGTGCCGGCTCAAGGGACAGGGCGGATAATTCACCCCTCCACTTT
TRBV5-4	TRBJ2-7	NA	NA	CASSLEPNYEQYF	TGTGCCAGCAGCTTGGAGCCGAACTACGAGCAGTACTTC
TRBV9	TRBJ2-5	NA	NA	CASSVHEETQYF	TGTGCCAGCAGCGTACACGAAGAGACCCAGTACTTC
TRBV10-3	TRBJ2-1	NA	NA	CAISESTTSYNEQFF	TGTGCCATCAGTGAGTCCACTACGTCCTACAATGAGCAGTTCTTC
TRBV28	TRBJ2-6	NA	NA	CASSPTTWRGANVLTF	TGTGCCAGCAGTCCGACGACCTGGAGGGGGGCCAACGTCCTGACTTTC
TRBV28	TRBJ1-2	few	NA	CASRDTTRRTF	TGTGCCAGCAGGGACACCACGAGGCGCACCTTC
TRBV11-2	TRBJ2-7	NA	TRBD1	CASRQPGQGTYEQYF	TGTGCCAGCAGACAACCGGGACAGGGCACCTACGAGCAGTACTTC
TRBV11-2	TRBJ2-5	NA	NA	CASSLVYGGQETQYF	TGTGCCAGCAGCTTAGTGTACGGAGGGCAAGAGACCCAGTACTTC